This T cell receptor beta chain was recovered during a study of technical replicates of blood from four donors. Trimming cost V 5 bases and J 2 bases, with 16 bases left between them. Germline CDR1 is LNHDA and CDR2 is SQIVND (reference sequence). The CDR3 is made up of 16 amino acids. The repertoire was sequenced with immunoSEQ multiplex PCR; TCRdb's copy has only in-frame clones and lacks some. This table holds around 98,000 clones, more than 90% found once. The table lists this clone with a few counts. The specimen sequenced was T cells isolated from PBMCs. The TCR sequence derives from a human donor in good health. The V gene is TRBV19, the J gene TRBJ1-5; a possible D gene is TRBD1 (5 bases). The DNA for the CDR3 is TGTGCCAGTAGTGCAGGACACGCACAGGGCAATCAGCCCCAGCATTTT. This gives the protein CASSAGHAQGNQPQHF.